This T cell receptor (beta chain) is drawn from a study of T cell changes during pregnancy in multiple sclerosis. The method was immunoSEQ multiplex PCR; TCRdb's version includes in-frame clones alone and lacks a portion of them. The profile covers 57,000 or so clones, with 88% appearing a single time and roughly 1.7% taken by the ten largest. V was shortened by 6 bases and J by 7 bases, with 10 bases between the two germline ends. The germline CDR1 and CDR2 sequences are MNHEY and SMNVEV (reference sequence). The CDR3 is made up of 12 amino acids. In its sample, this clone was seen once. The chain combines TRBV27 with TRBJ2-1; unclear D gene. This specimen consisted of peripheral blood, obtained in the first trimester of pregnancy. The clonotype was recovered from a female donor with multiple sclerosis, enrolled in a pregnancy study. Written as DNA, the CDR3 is TGTGCCAGCAGCCAAGTGCAGAATGAGCAGTTCTTC. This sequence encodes CASSQVQNEQFF.